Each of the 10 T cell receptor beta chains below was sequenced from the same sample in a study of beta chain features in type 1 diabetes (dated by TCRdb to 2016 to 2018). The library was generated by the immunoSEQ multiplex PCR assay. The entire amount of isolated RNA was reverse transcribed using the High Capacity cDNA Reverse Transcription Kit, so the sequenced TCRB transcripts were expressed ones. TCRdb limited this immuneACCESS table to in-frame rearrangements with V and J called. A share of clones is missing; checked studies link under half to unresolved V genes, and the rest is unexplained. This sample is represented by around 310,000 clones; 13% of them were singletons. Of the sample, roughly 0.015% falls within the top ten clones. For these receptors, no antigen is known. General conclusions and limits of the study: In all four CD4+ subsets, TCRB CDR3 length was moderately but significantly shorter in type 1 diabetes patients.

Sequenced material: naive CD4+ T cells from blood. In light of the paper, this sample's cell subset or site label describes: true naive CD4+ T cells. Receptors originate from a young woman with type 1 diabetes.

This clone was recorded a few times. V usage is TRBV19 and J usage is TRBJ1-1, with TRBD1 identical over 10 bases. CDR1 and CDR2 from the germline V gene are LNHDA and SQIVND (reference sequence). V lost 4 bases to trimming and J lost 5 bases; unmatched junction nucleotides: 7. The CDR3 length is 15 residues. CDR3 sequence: CASSTLTGGRTEAFF. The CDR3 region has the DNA TGTGCCAGTAGTACACTGACAGGGGGCAGGACTGAAGCTTTCTTT.

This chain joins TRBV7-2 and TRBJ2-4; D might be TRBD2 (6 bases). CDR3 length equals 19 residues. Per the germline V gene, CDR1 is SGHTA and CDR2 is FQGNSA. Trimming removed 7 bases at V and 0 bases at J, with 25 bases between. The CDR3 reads CASTLPRVGGKGAKNIQYF. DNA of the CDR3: TGTGCCAGCACCCTGCCGCGGGTCGGGGGAAAGGGAGCCAAAAACATTCAGTACTTC.

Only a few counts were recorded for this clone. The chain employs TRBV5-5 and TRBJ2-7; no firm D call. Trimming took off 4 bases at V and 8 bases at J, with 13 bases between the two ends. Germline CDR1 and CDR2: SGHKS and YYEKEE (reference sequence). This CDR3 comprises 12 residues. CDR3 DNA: TGTGCCAGCAGCGCACATACTACGCAGCAGTACGTC. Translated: CASSAHTTQQYV.

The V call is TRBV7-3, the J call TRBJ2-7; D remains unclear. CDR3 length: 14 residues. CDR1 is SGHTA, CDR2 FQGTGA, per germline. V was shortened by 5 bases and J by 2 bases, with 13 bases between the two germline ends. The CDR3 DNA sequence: TGTGCCAGCAGCGGATCCCAGAGGCCCTACGAGCAGTACTTC. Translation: CASSGSQRPYEQYF.

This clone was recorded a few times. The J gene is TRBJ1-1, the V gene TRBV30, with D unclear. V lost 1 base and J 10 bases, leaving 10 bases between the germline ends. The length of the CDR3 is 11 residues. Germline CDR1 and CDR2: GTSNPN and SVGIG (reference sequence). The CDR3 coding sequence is TGTGCCTGGAGTGGGGGAGGGAGAGCTTTCTTT. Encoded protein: CAWSGGGRAFF.

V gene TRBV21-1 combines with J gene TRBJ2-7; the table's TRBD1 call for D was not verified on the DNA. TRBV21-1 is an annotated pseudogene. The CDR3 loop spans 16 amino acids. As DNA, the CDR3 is TGTGCCAGCAGCAAAGCGAGGTCAGGGGCCCGCCACGAGCAGTACGTC. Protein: CASSKARSGARHEQYV.

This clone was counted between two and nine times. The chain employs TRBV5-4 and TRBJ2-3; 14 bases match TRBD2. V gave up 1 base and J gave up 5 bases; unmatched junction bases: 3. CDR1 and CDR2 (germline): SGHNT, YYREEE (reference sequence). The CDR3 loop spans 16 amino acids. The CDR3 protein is CASSLTGTSGRDTQYF. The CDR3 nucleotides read TGTGCCAGCAGCTTGACCGGGACTAGCGGGAGAGATACGCAGTATTTT.

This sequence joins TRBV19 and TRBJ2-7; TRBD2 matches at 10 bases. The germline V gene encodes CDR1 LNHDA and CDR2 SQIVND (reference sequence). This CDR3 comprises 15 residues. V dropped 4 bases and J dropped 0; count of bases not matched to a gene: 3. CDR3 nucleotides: TGTGCCAGTAGTAAACTAGCGGGGAGCTCCTACGAGCAGTACTTC. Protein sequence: CASSKLAGSSYEQYF.

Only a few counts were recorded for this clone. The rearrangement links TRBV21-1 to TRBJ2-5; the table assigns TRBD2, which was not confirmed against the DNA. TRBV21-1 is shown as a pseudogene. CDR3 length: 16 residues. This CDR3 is CASSKAVAGYQETQYF. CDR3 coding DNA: TGTGCCAGCAGCAAAGCGGTAGCGGGGTACCAAGAGACCCAGTACTTC.

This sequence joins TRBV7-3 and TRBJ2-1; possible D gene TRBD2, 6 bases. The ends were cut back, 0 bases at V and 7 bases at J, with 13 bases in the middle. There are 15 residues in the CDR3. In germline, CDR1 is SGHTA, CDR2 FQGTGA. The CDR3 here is CASSLTRGGINEQFF. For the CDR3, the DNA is TGTGCCAGCAGCTTAACGCGGGGTGGTATTAATGAGCAGTTCTTC.